This T cell receptor beta chain was sequenced in a study of blood T cells in healthy people across ages. In the study overall: Per every two T cells, about one barcoded beta molecule was captured by template switching. Study observations and caveats: Significant beta diversity loss was already apparent by age approximately 40, declining roughly linearly. With donor CMV status unknown, expanded clonotype changes were possibly confounded.

V was clipped by 1 base and J by 2 bases, with 13 bases between them. In germline, CDR1 is ENHRY, CDR2 SYGVKD. This CDR3 comprises 16 residues. A second about 7 to 12 cycle PCR used barcoded and J-beta primers. A template-switch adaptor containing 12 random nucleotides labeled each cDNA molecule. TCRdb redid the calling of the 5' RACE reads with MiXCR, one entry per CDR3 protein. The sample comprises approximately 1.5 million distinct CDR3 sequences, about 32% of which are singletons, and roughly 12% rests with the top ten. In regard to this clonotype: Its antigen is currently unknown.

Sequenced sample: blood. The chain joins TRBV10-3 to TRBJ2-3; D is perhaps TRBD1 (6 bases). This TCR was recovered from a woman between 25 and 40 years old in good health. CDR3 amino acids: CAISEYGQRATDTQYF. The CDR3 coding sequence is TGTGCCATCAGTGAGTATGGACAGCGAGCCACAGATACGCAGTATTTT.